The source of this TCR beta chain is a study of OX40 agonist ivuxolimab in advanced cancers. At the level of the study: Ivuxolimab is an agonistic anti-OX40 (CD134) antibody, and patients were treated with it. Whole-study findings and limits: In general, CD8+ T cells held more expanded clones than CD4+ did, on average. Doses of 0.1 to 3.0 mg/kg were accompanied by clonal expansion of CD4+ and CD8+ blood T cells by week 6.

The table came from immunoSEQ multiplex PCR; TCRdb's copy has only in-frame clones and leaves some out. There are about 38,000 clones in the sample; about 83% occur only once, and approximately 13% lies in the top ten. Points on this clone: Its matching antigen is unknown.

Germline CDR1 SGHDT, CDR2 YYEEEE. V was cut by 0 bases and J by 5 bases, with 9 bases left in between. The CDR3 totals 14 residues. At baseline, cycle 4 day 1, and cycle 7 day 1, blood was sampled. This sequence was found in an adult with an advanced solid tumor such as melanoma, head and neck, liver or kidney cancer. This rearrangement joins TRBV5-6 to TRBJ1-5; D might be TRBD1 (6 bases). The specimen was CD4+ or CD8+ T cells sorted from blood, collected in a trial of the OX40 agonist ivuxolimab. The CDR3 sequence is CASSLGQADQPQHF. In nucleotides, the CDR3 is TGTGCCAGCAGCTTGGGACAGGCCGATCAGCCCCAGCATTTT. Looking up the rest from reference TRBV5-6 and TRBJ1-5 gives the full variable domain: DAGVTQSPTHLIKTRGQQVTLRCSPKSGHDTVSWYQQALGQGPQFIFQYYEEEERQRGNFPDRFSGHQFPNYSSELNVNALLLGDSALYLCASSLGQADQPQHFGDGTRLSIL.